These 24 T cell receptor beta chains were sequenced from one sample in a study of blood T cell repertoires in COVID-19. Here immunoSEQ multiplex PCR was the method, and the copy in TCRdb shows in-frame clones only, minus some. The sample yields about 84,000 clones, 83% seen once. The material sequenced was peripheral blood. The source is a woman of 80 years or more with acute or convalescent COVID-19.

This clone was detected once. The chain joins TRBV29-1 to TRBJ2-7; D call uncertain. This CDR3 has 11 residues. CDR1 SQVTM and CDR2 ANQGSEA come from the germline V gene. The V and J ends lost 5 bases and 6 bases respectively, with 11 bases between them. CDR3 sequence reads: CSVSHLREQYF. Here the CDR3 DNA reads TGCAGCGTTTCTCACTTGCGCGAGCAGTACTTC.

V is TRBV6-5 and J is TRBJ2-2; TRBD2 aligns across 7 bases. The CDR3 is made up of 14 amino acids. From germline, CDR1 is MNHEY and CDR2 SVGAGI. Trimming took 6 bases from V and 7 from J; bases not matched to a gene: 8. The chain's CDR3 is CASRSLAVGGELFF. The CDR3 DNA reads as TGTGCCAGCAGGTCTCTAGCGGTGGGCGGGGAGCTGTTTTTT.

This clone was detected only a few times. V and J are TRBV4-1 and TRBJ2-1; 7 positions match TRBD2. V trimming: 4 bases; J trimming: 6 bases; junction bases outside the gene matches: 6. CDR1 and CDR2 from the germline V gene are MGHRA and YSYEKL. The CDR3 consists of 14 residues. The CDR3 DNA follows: TGCGCCAGCAGCCCGTTGACTAGCTCCAATGAGCAGTTCTTC. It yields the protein CASSPLTSSNEQFF.

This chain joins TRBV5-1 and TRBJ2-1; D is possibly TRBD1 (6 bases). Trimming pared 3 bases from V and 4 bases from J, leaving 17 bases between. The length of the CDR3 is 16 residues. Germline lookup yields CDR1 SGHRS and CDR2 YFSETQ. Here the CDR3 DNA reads TGCGCCAGCAGCTCGTCCGGGACACTTCTTTACAATGAGCAGTTCTTC. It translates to CASSSSGTLLYNEQFF.

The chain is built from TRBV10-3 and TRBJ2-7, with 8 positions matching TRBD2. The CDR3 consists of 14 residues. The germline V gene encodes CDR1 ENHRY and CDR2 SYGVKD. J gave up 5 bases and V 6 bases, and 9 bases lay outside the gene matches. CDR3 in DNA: TGTGCCATCAGAAAAGCGGGAGAAGAAAACGAGCAGTACTTC. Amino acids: CAIRKAGEENEQYF.

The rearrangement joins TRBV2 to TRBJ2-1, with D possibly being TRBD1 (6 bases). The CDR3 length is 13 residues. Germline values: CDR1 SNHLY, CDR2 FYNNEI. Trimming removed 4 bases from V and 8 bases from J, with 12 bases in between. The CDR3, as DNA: TGTGCCAGCAGTGGGGGCAGGGGTTATGAGCAGTTCTTC. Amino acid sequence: CASSGGRGYEQFF.

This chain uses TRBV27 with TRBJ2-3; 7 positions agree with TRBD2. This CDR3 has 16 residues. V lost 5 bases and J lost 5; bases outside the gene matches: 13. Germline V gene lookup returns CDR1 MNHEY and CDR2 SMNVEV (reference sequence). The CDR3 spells CASSPLFAGAGDTQYF. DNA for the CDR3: TGTGCCAGCAGTCCCCTTTTTGCGGGAGCGGGAGATACGCAGTATTTT.

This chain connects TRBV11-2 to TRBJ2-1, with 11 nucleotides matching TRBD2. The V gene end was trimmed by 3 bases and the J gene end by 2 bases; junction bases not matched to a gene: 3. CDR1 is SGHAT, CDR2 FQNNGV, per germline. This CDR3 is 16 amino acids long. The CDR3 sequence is CASSFQLAGAYNEQFF. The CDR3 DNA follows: TGTGCCAGCAGCTTCCAACTAGCGGGGGCCTACAATGAGCAGTTCTTC.

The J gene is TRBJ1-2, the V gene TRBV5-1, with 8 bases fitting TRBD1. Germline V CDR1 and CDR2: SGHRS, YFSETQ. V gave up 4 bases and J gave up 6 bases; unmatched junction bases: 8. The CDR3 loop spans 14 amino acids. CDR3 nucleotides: TGCGCCAGCAGCCTACAGGGGGATGAGCATGGCTACACCTTC. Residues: CASSLQGDEHGYTF.

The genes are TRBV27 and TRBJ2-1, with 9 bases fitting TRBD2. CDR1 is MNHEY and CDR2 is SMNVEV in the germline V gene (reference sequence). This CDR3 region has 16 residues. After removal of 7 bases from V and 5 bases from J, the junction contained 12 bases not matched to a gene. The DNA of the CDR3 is TGTGCCAGCACCCTAAGGGGGACTAGCCCTGACAATGAGCAGTTCTTC. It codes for CASTLRGTSPDNEQFF.

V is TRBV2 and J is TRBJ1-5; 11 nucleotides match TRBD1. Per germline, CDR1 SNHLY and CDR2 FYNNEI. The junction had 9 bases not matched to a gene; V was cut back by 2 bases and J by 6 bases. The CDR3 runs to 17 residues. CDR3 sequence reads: CASSEMWDRGSVQPQHF. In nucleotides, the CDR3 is TGTGCCAGCAGTGAAATGTGGGACAGGGGGAGTGTTCAGCCCCAGCATTTT.

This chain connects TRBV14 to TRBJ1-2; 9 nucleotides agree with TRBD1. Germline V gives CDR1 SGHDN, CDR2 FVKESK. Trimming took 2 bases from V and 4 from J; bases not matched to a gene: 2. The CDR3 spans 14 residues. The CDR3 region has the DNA TGTGCCAGCAGCCAATTGGGACAGGGCTATGGCTACACCTTC. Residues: CASSQLGQGYGYTF.

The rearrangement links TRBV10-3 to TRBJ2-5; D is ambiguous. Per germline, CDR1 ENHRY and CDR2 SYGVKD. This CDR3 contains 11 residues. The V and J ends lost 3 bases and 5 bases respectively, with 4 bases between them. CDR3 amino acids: CAISDSETQYF. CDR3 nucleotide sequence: TGTGCCATCAGTGATTCGGAGACCCAGTACTTC.

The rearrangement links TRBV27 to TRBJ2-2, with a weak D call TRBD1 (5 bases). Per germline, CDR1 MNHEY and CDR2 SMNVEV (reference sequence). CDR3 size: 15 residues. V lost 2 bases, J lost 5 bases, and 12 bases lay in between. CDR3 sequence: CASSLGQGWTGELFF. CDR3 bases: TGTGCCAGCAGTTTAGGGCAGGGATGGACCGGGGAGCTGTTTTTT.

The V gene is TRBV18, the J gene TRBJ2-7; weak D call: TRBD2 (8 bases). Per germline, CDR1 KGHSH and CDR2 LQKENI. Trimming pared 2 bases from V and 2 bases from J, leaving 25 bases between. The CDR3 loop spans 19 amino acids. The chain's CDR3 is CASSPRRDREAGGPYEQYF. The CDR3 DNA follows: TGTGCCAGCTCACCAAGAAGAGACAGGGAGGCGGGAGGCCCCTACGAGCAGTACTTC.

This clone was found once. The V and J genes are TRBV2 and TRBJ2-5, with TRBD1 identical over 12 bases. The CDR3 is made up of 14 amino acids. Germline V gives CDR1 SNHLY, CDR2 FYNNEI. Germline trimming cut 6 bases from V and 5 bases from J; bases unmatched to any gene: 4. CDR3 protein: CASRGTGGWETQYF. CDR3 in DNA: TGTGCCAGCAGGGGGACAGGGGGCTGGGAGACCCAGTACTTC.

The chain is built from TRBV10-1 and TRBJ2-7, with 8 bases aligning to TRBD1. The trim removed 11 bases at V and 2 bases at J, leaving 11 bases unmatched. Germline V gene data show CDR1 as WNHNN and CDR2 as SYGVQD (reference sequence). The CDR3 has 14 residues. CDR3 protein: CAGATGQEAYEQYF. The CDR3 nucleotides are TGCGCCGGGGCGACGGGACAGGAGGCCTACGAGCAGTACTTC.

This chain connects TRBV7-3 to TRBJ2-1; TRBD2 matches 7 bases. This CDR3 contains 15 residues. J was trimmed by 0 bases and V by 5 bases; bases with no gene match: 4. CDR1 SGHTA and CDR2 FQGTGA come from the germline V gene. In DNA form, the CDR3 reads TGTGCCAGCAGCACGCGGGGGAGCTCCTACAATGAGCAGTTCTTC. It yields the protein CASSTRGSSYNEQFF.

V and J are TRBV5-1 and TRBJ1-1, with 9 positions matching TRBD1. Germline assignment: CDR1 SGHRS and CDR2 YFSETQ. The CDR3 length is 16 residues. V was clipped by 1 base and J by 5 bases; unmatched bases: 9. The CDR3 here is CASSLPPRTGVTEAFF. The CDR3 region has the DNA TGCGCCAGCAGCTTGCCCCCCCGGACAGGGGTTACTGAAGCTTTCTTT.

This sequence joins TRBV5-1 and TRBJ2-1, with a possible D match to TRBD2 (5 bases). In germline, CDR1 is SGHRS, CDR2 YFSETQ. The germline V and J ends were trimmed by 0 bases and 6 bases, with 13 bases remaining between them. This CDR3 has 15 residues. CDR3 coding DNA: TGCGCCAGCAGCTTGGACAAGAGAGGGAGCAATGAGCAGTTCTTC. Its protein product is CASSLDKRGSNEQFF.

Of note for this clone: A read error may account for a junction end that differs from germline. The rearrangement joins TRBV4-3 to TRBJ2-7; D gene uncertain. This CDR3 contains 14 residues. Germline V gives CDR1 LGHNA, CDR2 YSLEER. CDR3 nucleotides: TGCGCCAGCAGCCAAGATTTGGGCTCCCACGAGCAGTACTTC. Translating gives CASSQDLGSHEQYF.

The CDR3 nucleotides read TGTGCCAGCAGCTCCAGCGGGGGTTTGGCCCTCCACTTT. Its protein product is CASSSSGGLALHF. This chain joins TRBV7-2 and TRBJ1-6; perhaps TRBD1 as D (5 bases). Between the trimmed V and J ends, which lost 4 bases and 14 bases, there was a span of 15 bases. Germline lookup yields CDR1 SGHTA and CDR2 FQGNSA. The CDR3 is 13 residues long.

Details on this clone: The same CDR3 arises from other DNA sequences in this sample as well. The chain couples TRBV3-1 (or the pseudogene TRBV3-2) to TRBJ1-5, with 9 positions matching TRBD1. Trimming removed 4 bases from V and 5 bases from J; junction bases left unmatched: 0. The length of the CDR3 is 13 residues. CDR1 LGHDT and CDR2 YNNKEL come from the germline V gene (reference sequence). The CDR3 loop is CASSRDRDQPQHF. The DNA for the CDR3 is TGTGCCAGCAGCCGGGACAGGGATCAGCCCCAGCATTTT.

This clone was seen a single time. CDR3 DNA sequence: TGTGCCAGCAGCTCGATCCAGGGAAGTCATCACGAGCAGTACTTC. Protein product: CASSSIQGSHHEQYF. The V call is TRBV7-3, the J call TRBJ2-7; weak D call: TRBD1 (5 bases). Trimming cost V 4 bases and J 5 bases, with 18 bases left between them. From germline, CDR1 is SGHTA and CDR2 FQGTGA. The length of the CDR3 is 15 residues.